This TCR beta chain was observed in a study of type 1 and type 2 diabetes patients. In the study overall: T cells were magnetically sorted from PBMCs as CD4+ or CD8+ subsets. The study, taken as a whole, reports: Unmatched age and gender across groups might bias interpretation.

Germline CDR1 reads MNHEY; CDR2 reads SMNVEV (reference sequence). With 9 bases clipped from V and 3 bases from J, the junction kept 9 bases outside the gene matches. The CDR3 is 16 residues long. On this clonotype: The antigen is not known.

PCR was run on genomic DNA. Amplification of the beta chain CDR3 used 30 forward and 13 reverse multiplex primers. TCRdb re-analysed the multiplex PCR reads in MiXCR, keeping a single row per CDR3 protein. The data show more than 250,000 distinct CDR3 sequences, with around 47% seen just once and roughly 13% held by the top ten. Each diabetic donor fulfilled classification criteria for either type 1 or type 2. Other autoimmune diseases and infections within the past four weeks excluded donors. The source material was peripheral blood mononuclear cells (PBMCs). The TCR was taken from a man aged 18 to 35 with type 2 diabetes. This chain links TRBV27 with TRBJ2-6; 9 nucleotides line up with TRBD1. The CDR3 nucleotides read TGTGCCAGTGGGACAGGGCAGCCGGATGGGGCCAACGTCCTGACTTTC. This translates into CASGTGQPDGANVLTF.